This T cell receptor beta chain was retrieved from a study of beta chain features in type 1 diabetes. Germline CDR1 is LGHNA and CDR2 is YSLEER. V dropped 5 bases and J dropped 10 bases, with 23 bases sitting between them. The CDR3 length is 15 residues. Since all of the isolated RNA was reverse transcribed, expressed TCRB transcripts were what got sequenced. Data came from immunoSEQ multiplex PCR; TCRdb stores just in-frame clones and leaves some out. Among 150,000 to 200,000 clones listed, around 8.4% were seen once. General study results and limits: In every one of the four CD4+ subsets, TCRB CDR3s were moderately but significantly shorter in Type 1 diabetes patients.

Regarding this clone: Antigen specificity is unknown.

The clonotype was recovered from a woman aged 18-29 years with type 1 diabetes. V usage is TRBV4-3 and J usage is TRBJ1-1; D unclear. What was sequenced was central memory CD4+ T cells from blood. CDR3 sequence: CASSGSPQEVLGAFF. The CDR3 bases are TGCGCCAGCAGCGGATCTCCTCAGGAGGTGCTTGGAGCTTTCTTT.